This T cell receptor (beta chain) was identified during a study of cytotoxic CD8 clonotypes in ibrutinib-treated CLL (dated by TCRdb to the early 2020s). Regarding the study in general: The cohort included roughly 15 treatment-naive and some 10 relapsed/refractory patients; under 18 were IGHV unmutated. Partial responses were observed in around 25 patients and complete responses in 2; after a median follow-up of around 64 months, remission was maintained in approximately 15 patients and progression was observed in some 12. The response samples were drawn at a median of approximately 11 months into treatment, with a range of roughly 6 to 40 months. On average, each sample yielded 255,043 productive templates and tens of thousands of productive rearrangements. Of the 70 to 90 people in the trial, approximately 26 had longitudinal samples available. Cryopreserved peripheral blood mononuclear cells were collected before treatment, at response, and at either disease progression or sustained remission. Patients were still on ibrutinib when every remission and progressive disease sample was collected.

As for this clone: This receptor's antigen is unknown. Base qualities are not at hand, and no much larger clone is one base apart.

Study-wide conclusions, independent of this receptor: Clonality rose at ibrutinib response, remained stable during sustained remission, and dropped back toward baseline at progression. At baseline, clonality was higher than in age-matched healthy donors and showed a strong correlation with circulating CD8+ T-cell counts. Sustained-remission and progressing patients did not have matched sampling times, and lymph node repertoires were not examined. Public clonotypes were found to be uncommon and were observed to contract or remain stable during treatment; the increase in clonality was shown to reflect expansion of private clonotypes at ibrutinib response.

Each clonotype received, on average, approximately 9.9x coverage in deep resolution sequencing performed on a MiSeq, where the target depth lay between 1 in 1 million and 1 in 200,000 T cells. TCR beta libraries were generated with the immunoSEQ hsTCRB Kit. Turning to the authors' computational methods: ImmunoSEQ Data Assistant and ImmunoSEQ Analyzer were used for data analysis, and V, D and J genes were assigned according to IMGT definitions. Clonality, which ranges from 0 to 1, was calculated by subtracting the normalized Shannon entropy of productive rearrangement frequencies from one. Only overrepresented clonotypes making up at least 0.05% of the repertoire of each patient were included in the public clonotype analysis. Repertoires from 10 to 15 age-matched healthy donors in immuneACCESS were used as clonality controls. Imported from immuneACCESS, the table was reduced by TCRdb to in-frame sequences with V and J called. These copies leave out some clones; in studies compared against another copy, an unresolved V gene accounts for under half, and the cause of the remainder is not known. V and J calls and clone size are copied from that table; D and trimming were computed from the DNA. The sample includes around 150,000 clones, with roughly 84% observed a single time. The top ten clones comprise 3% to 3.5% of the sample.

The label giving this sample's time point can be read as: progressive disease on ibrutinib. Roughly 2.2 micrograms of genomic DNA were extracted from cryopreserved PBMCs for TCR beta library preparation. Longitudinal blood samples from CLL patients receiving ibrutinib monotherapy were subjected to high-throughput TCR beta sequencing. Patients were enrolled in a phase 2 open-label single-center ibrutinib monotherapy trial. The receptor was isolated from a human donor with chronic lymphocytic leukemia. The sample in question was PBMCs, obtained at disease progression, from a patient treated with ibrutinib.

CDR3 reads: CASSRTGIVVYTF. In nucleotide form, the sequence is TGTGCCAGTAGTCGGACAGGAATCGTAGTCTACACCTTC. The V and J segments used are TRBV19 and TRBJ1-2; 7 central bases correspond to TRBD1. The germline V gene encodes CDR1 LNHDA and CDR2 SQIVND (reference sequence). V lost 5 bases and J lost 10 bases, and the count of bases not matched to a germline gene is 10. The CDR3 spans 13 residues, from the cysteine through the phenylalanine. Of all the DNA, just the CDR3 is kept, 39 bases in frame from base 1.